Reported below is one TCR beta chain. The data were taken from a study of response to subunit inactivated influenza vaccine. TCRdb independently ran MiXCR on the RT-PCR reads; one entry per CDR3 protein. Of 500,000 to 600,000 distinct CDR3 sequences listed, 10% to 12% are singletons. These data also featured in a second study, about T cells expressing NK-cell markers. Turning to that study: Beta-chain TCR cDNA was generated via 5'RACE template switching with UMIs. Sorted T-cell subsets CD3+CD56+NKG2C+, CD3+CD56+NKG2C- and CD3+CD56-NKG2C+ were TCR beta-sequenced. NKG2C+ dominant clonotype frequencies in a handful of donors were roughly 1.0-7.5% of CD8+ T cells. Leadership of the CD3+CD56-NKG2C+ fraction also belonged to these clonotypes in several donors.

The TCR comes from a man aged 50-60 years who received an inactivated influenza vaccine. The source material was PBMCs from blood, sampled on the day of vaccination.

In DNA form, the CDR3 reads TGTGCCAGCAGCTTAGGCCCAGGGATAGATACGCAGTATTTT. This encodes CASSLGPGIDTQYF. This chain uses TRBV7-6 with TRBJ2-3; a weak D match, TRBD1 (5 bases). V was cut by 1 base and J by 5 bases, with 10 bases left in between. In germline, CDR1 is SGHVS, CDR2 FNYEAQ. The CDR3 is 14 residues long.